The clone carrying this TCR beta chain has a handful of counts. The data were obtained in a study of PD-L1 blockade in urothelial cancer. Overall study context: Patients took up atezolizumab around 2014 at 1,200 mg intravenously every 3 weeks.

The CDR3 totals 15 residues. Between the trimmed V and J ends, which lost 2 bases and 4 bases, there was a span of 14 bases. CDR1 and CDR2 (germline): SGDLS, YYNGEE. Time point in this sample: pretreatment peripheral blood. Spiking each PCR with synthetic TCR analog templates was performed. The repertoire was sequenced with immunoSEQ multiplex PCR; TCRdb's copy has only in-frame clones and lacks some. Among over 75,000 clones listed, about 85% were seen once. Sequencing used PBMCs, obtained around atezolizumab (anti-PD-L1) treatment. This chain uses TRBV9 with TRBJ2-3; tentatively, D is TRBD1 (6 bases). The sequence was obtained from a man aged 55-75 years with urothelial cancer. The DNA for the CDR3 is TGTGCCAGCAGCGTCAGAGGGGGTAGTTCAGATACGCAGTATTTT. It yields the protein CASSVRGGSSDTQYF.